Listed below are T cell receptor beta chains from one sample, sequenced in a study of cytomegalovirus exposure and HLA in healthy donors. Profiling relied on immunoSEQ multiplex PCR, and the TCRdb table lists in-frame clones only, not all of them. Of about 150,000 clones in the sample, roughly 89% are singletons; the top ten hold about 10%. The specimen sequenced was PBMCs. The source of these receptors is a woman aged 18 to 35 in good health and CMV-seropositive. CDR3s include the opening cysteine and the closing phenylalanine or tryptophan. A D gene is named only where the DNA matches it firmly. Clone size is stated in some rows and not others, as once, few, many or a class when expanded.

clone size: once
J gene: TRBJ2-7
CDR3 length: 15
D gene: TRBD1
V gene: TRBV5-6
CDR3 protein: CASSSPGQGAYEQYF
CDR3 DNA: TGTGCCAGCAGCTCACCGGGACAGGGGGCCTACGAGCAGTACTTC

clone size: .
J gene: TRBJ1-5
CDR3 length: 12
D gene: .
V gene: TRBV11-1
CDR3 protein: CASSHGSQPQHF
CDR3 DNA: TGTGCCAGCAGCCATGGTAGCCAGCCCCAGCATTTT

clone size: .
J gene: TRBJ2-3
CDR3 length: 12
D gene: .
V gene: TRBV19
CDR3 protein: CASTNAPPVRYF
CDR3 DNA: TGTGCCAGTACTAATGCCCCCCCGGTGCGGTATTTT

clone size: .
J gene: TRBJ2-7
CDR3 length: 13
D gene: .
V gene: TRBV5-8
CDR3 protein: CASSLVRMREQYF
CDR3 DNA: TGTGCCAGCAGCTTGGTGAGGATGCGGGAGCAGTACTTC

clone size: .
J gene: TRBJ1-1
CDR3 length: 13
D gene: .
V gene: TRBV30
CDR3 protein: CAWRQDTNTEAFF
CDR3 DNA: TGTGCCTGGAGGCAGGATACGAACACTGAAGCTTTCTTT

clone size: .
J gene: TRBJ2-5
CDR3 length: 17
D gene: TRBD2
V gene: TRBV28
CDR3 protein: CASSFMGLAGGQETQYF
CDR3 DNA: TGTGCCAGCAGTTTCATGGGGCTAGCGGGGGGACAAGAGACCCAGTACTTC

clone size: .
J gene: TRBJ1-2
CDR3 length: 13
D gene: .
V gene: TRBV27
CDR3 protein: CASRIGGGSGYTF
CDR3 DNA: TGTGCCAGCAGGATCGGGGGTGGTTCTGGCTACACCTTC

clone size: medium-sized
J gene: TRBJ1-1
CDR3 length: 14
D gene: .
V gene: TRBV19
CDR3 protein: CASEDQGMNTEAFF
CDR3 DNA: TGTGCCAGCGAAGACCAGGGTATGAACACTGAAGCTTTCTTT

clone size: .
J gene: TRBJ1-3
CDR3 length: 16
D gene: .
V gene: TRBV2
CDR3 protein: CASSVYPGGSGNTIYF
CDR3 DNA: TGTGCCAGCAGTGTTTATCCAGGAGGCTCTGGAAACACCATATATTTT

clone size: .
J gene: TRBJ1-2
CDR3 length: 14
D gene: .
V gene: TRBV28
CDR3 protein: CASSLFQGNYGYTF
CDR3 DNA: TGTGCCAGCAGCCTTTTTCAGGGGAATTATGGCTACACCTTC

clone size: .
J gene: TRBJ2-3
CDR3 length: 15
D gene: TRBD2
V gene: TRBV6-4
CDR3 protein: CASSDRGGATDTQYF
CDR3 DNA: TGTGCCAGCAGTGATCGGGGAGGGGCCACAGATACGCAGTATTTT

clone size: .
J gene: TRBJ2-3
CDR3 length: 18
D gene: TRBD2
V gene: TRBV7-2
CDR3 protein: CASSPELAGGRFTDTQYF
CDR3 DNA: TGTGCCAGCAGCCCAGAACTAGCGGGGGGGCGGTTCACAGATACGCAGTATTTT

clone size: .
J gene: TRBJ1-5
CDR3 length: 15
D gene: .
V gene: TRBV28
CDR3 protein: CASSPRPYSNQPQHF
CDR3 DNA: TGTGCCAGCAGTCCTAGGCCGTATAGCAATCAGCCCCAGCATTTT

clone size: .
J gene: TRBJ2-1
CDR3 length: 13
D gene: TRBD2
V gene: TRBV29-1
CDR3 protein: CSAPGLRYNEQFF
CDR3 DNA: TGCAGCGCCCCGGGACTACGCTACAATGAGCAGTTCTTC

clone size: once
J gene: TRBJ2-2
CDR3 length: 13
D gene: .
V gene: TRBV19
CDR3 protein: CASSRQVTGELFF
CDR3 DNA: TGTGCCAGTAGCAGACAGGTCACCGGGGAGCTGTTTTTT

clone size: .
J gene: TRBJ2-2
CDR3 length: 14
D gene: .
V gene: TRBV5-6
CDR3 protein: CASYGLWESGELFF
CDR3 DNA: TGTGCCAGCTATGGACTGTGGGAGAGCGGGGAGCTGTTTTTT

clone size: .
J gene: TRBJ1-1
CDR3 length: 15
D gene: .
V gene: TRBV6-1
CDR3 protein: CASSEGEGGHTEAFF
CDR3 DNA: TGTGCCAGCAGTGAGGGTGAAGGGGGACACACTGAAGCTTTCTTT